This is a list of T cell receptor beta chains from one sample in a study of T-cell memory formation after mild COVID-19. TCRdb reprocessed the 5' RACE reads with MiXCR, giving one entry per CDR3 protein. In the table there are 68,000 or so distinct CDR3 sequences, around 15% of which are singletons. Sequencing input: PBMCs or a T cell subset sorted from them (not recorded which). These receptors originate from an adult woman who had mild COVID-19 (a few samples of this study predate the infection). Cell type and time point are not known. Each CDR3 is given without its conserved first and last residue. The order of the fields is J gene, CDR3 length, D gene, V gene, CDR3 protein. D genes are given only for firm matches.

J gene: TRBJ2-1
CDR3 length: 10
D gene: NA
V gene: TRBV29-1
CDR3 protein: SVGDPVVEQF

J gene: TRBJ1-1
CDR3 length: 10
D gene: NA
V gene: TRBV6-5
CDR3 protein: ASSYGYTEAF

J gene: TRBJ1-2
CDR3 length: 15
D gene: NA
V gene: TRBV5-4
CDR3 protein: ASSSLSGLPANYGYT

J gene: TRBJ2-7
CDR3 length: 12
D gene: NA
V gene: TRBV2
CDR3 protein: ASRDGVRGYEQY

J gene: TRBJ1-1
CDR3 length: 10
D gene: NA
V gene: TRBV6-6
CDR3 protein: ASSYSLEEAF

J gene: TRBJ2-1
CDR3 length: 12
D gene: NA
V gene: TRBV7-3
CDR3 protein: ASSLKGQVDEQF

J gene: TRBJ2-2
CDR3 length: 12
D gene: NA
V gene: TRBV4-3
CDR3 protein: ASSQDPNTGELF

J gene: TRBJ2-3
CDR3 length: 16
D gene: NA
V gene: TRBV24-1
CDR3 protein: ATSDFSDGEWGTDTQY

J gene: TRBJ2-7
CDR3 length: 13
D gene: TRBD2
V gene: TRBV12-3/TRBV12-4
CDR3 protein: ASRASPSGLYEQY

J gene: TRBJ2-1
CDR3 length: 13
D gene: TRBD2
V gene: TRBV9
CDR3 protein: ASSVGLAGAGEQF

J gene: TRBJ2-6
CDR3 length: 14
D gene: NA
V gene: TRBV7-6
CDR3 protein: ASSFSLRSGANVLT

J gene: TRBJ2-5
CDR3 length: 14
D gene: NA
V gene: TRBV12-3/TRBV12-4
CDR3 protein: ASSLYGGPSGETQY

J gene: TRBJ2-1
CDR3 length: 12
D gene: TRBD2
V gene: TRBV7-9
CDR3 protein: ASSPTSGGNEQF

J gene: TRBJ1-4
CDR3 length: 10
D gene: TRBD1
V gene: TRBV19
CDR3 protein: ASSPGTGGLF